This entry describes one TCR beta chain. Its antigen remains unidentified. This specimen comes from a study of shared clonotypes between healthy human individuals. The overall study: Plates per donor: three CD4 naive, three CD4 memory, two CD8 naive, one CD8 memory.

Germline values: CDR1 SNHLY, CDR2 FYNNEI. V shed 2 bases, J shed 1 base, and the junction held 8 bases outside the gene matches. The CDR3 is 17 residues long. The naive CD8 subset, CD45RO-negative cells positively selected for CCR7, excluded terminally differentiated effector memory CD45RA+ cells. The study, taken as a whole, reports: Relative to their counterparts shared across all four donors, non-shared clonotypes exhibited diminished generation probabilities. Across several donors, naive CD4 shared roughly 5.1%, naive CD8 around 4%, memory CD4 2% to 2.5%, memory CD8 roughly 0.37%.

Authors' methods: Junction-only immunoSEQ data arrived without quality scores, meaning filtering differed. The protocol was immunoSEQ multiplex PCR, while the TCRdb copy is restricted to in-frame clones and leaves out a portion. V, J and clone size are taken as reported in that table, and D and trimming were inferred from the DNA itself. The sample holds roughly 1,800,000 clones; 85% to 95% are singletons and the top ten take 1.2%. The chain couples TRBV2 to TRBJ1-5; 7 bases align to TRBD1. The sequenced sample was naive CD8+ T cells sorted from blood. This TCR was recovered from a man between 18 and 29 years old in good health. The chain's CDR3 is CASSEPWTDRSNQPQHF. CDR3 coding DNA: TGTGCCAGCAGTGAACCTTGGACGGACAGGAGCAATCAGCCCCAGCATTTT. Full variable domain (missing parts from reference TRBV2 and TRBJ1-5): EPEVTQTPSHQVTQMGQEVILRCVPISNHLYFYWYRQILGQKVEFLVSFYNNEISEKSEIFDDQFSVERPDGSNFTLKIRSTKLEDSAMYFCASSEPWTDRSNQPQHFGDGTRLSIL.